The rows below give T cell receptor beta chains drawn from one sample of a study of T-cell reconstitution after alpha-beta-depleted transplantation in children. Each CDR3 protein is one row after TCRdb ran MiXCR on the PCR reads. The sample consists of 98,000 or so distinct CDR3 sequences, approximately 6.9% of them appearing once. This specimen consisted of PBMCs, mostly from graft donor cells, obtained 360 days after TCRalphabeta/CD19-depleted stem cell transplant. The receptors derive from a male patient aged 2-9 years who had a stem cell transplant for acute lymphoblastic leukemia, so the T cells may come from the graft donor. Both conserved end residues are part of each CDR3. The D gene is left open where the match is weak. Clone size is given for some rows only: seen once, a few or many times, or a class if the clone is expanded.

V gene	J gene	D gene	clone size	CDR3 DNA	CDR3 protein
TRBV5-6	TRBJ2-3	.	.	TGTGCCAGCAGCTCCTATAATACGCAGTATTTT	CASSSYNTQYF
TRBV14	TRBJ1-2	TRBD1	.	TGTGCCAGCAGCCAAGGGTACAGGGGGGCACTCTATGGCTACACCTTC	CASSQGYRGALYGYTF
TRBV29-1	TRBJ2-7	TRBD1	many	TGCAGCGTTGCCAATACACAGGGGACCTACGAGCAGTACTTC	CSVANTQGTYEQYF
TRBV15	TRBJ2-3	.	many	TGTGCCACCAGCCAGGGGACAAGCACAGATACGCAGTATTTT	CATSQGTSTDTQYF
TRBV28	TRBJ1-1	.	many	TGTGCCAGCAGTTTATCAGGGCTTGAAGCTTTCTTT	CASSLSGLEAFF
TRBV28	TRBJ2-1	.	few	TGTGCCAGCAGTTTGGTTACTAGCTTCTTCTTC	CASSLVTSFFF
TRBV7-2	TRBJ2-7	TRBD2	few	TGTGCCAGCAGCTTAGAACTAGCGGGGGGTTCCTACGAGCAGTACTTC	CASSLELAGGSYEQYF
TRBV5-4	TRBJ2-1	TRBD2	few	TGTGCCAGCAGCCCCGGGGAGCGGGAGGCCTCCTACAATGAGCAGTTCTTC	CASSPGEREASYNEQFF
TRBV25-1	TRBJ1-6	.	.	TGTGCCAGCAGAGGACGGACCTATAATTCACCCCTCCACTTT	CASRGRTYNSPLHF
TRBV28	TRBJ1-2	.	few	TGTGCCAGCAGTTTATGGGTAGGGGAACAGGGAGACACCTTC	CASSLWVGEQGDTF
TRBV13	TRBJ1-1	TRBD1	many	TGTGCCAGCAGCCCCAGGGGGCAGGACACTGAAGCTTTCTTT	CASSPRGQDTEAFF
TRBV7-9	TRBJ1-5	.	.	TGTGCCAGCAGCTTAGGGCGGAGAAATCAGCCCCAGCATTTT	CASSLGRRNQPQHF
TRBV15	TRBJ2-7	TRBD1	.	TGTGCCACCAGCAGAGATCTACGGGACAGAGTGGGTGGCTACGAGCAGTACTTC	CATSRDLRDRVGGYEQYF
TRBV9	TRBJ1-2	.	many	TGTGCCAGCAGCGTCTCTCTGAGTGAGGGGAACTATGGCTACACCTTC	CASSVSLSEGNYGYTF
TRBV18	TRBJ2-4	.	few	TGTGCCAGCTCACCAGGGCCCGCAAACATTCAGTACTTC	CASSPGPANIQYF
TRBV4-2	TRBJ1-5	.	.	TGTGCCAGCAGCCAAGCCAGGGTCCAGCCCCAGCATTTT	CASSQARVQPQHF
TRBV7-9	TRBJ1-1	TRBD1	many	TGTGCCAGCAGCCCCGGACAGGGGATGAACACTGAAGCTTTCTTT	CASSPGQGMNTEAFF
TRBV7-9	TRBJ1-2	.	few	TGTGCCAGCAGCGGTTACAGCGGCGCTAACTATGGCTACACCTTC	CASSGYSGANYGYTF
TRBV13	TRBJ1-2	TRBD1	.	TGTGCCAGCAGCACCCGAAACAGGGGGCGGGGAGACTACACCTTC	CASSTRNRGRGDYTF
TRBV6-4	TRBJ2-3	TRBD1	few	TGTGCCAGCAGCGGTGACAGGGAAAAAGGGAGCACAGATACGCAGTATTTT	CASSGDREKGSTDTQYF
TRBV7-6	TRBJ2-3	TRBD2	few	TGTGCCAGCAGCTTTAGCGGGAGGGCCTCAGATACGCAGTATTTT	CASSFSGRASDTQYF
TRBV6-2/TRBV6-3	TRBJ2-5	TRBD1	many	TGTGCCAGCCAGGGGGCGTTAAAGACCCAGTACTTC	CASQGALKTQYF
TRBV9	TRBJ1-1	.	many	TGTGCCAGCAGCGTCACAGGGCGCCCCTCCCTGAACACTGAAGCTTTCTTT	CASSVTGRPSLNTEAFF
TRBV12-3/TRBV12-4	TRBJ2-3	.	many	TGTGCCAGCAGTTTAACGGGGCTAAAAAGCACAGATACGCAGTATTTT	CASSLTGLKSTDTQYF
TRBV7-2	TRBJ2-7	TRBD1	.	TGTGCCAGCAGCCCGCGTGGGACAGGGCCATACGAGCAGTACTTC	CASSPRGTGPYEQYF
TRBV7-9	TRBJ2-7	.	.	TGTGCCAGCAGCCCCTTGGCGGGGCTCTCCTACGAGCAGTACTTC	CASSPLAGLSYEQYF
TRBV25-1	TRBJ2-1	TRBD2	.	TGTGCCAGCAGTGGGACTAGCGGGAAGGGGGGTGAGCAGTTCTTC	CASSGTSGKGGEQFF
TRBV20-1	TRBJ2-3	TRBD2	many	TGCAGTGCTTCTATCCGGCTAGCGGGAGCCAGCAGTGGCTCAGATACGCAGTATTTT	CSASIRLAGASSGSDTQYF
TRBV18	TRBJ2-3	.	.	TGTGCCAGCTCACCACCTACAGTTTCTAGCACAGATACGCAGTATTTT	CASSPPTVSSTDTQYF
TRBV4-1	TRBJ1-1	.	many	TGCGCCAGCAGCCAAGAGGGGGGAGGCACTGAAGCTTTCTTT	CASSQEGGGTEAFF
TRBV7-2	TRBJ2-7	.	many	TGTGCCAGCAGCCTGGGACTGCTATACGAGCAGTACTTC	CASSLGLLYEQYF
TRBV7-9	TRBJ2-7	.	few	TGTGCCGCTCAAGATGCGCTCTCCTACGAGCAGTACTTC	CAAQDALSYEQYF
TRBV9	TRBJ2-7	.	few	TGTGCCAGCAGCGTAGCGGACAGCCTAGCCTACGAGCAGTACTTC	CASSVADSLAYEQYF
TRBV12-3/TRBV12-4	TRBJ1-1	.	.	TGTGCCAGCAGTATAATCAAGGGGGGGGAATCCCAGAACACTGAAGCTTTCTTT	CASSIIKGGESQNTEAFF
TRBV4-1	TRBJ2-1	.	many	TGCGCCAGCAGCCAAGATCCCGTTGCCAATTTTTTTTTTCATGAGCAGTTCTTC	CASSQDPVANFFFHEQFF
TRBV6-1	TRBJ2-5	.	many	TGTGCCGCCCTGAGGGACCGGGAGACCCAGTACTTC	CAALRDRETQYF
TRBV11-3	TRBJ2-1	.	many	TGTGCCAGCAGCTCTGGAGGGGGGGCCTACAATGAGCAGTTCTTC	CASSSGGGAYNEQFF
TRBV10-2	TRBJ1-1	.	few	TGCGCCAGCAGTGAGTCGGGCCCCCGTAATGAAGCTTTCTTT	CASSESGPRNEAFF
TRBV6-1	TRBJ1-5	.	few	TGTGCCAGCAGTCGGGAGGGAAATAGCAATCAGCCCCAGCATTTT	CASSREGNSNQPQHF
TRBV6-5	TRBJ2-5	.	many	TGTGCCAGCAGTTGGCTAGCGCGGTCGGAGACCCAGTACTTC	CASSWLARSETQYF
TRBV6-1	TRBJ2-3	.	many	TGTGCCACCTCCCCGATCCAGGGGACAGATACGCAGTATTTT	CATSPIQGTDTQYF
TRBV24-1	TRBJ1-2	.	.	TGTGCCACCAGTGATCCAGAATCCCGTTATGGCTACACCTTC	CATSDPESRYGYTF
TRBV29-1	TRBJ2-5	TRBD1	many	TGCAGCGTTGGCCCCGGGACAGTGTCCTCGTACCAAGAGACCCAGTACTTC	CSVGPGTVSSYQETQYF
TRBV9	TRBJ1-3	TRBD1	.	TGTGCCAGCAGCAGACAGGGGGACGGTGGAAACACCATATATTTT	CASSRQGDGGNTIYF
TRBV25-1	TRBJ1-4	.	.	TGTGCCAGCAGCCCCGGGACAATGGGTGAAAAACTGTTTTTT	CASSPGTMGEKLFF
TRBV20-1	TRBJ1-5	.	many	TGCAGTGTGGGCAGGGGTAATCAGCCCCAGCATTTT	CSVGRGNQPQHF
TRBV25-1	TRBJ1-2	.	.	TGTGCCAGCAGGGACAGCCAAAACTATGGCTACACCTTC	CASRDSQNYGYTF
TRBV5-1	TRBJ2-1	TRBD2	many	TGCGCCAGCAGCTTGTTTTTAGGAGCGGGAGACAATGAGCAGTTCTTC	CASSLFLGAGDNEQFF
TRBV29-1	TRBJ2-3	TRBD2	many	TGCAGCGTTTATCCGGGAGGGAAGAGCACAGATACGCAGTATTTT	CSVYPGGKSTDTQYF
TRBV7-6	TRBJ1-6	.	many	TGTGCCAGCAGCTTATTCGCAGGAGAGGATAATTCACCCCTCCACTTT	CASSLFAGEDNSPLHF
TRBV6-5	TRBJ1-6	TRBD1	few	TGTGCCAGCAGTTCCGTCCCGGGGACAGGATACTCCTATAATTCACCCCTCCACTTT	CASSSVPGTGYSYNSPLHF
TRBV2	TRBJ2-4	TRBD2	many	TGTGCCAGCACGGGAGGGGGGCTAGCCAAAAACATTCAGTACTTC	CASTGGGLAKNIQYF
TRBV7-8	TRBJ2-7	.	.	TGTGCCAGCAGCTCCGAATGGGGGGCCCCCACCTACGAGCAGTACTTC	CASSSEWGAPTYEQYF
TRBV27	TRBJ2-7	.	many	TGTGCCAGCAGCGAAGGTACGGGCTTCAGGGACGAGCAGTACTTC	CASSEGTGFRDEQYF